This entry describes one TCR beta chain. V shed 5 bases, J shed 1 base, and the junction held 7 bases outside the gene matches. Germline V CDR1 and CDR2: SGDLS, YYNGEE. This CDR3 is built from 15 residues. Adult donors, all healthy and HIV-negative, had no recent acute infections or vaccinations. Generated by immunoSEQ multiplex PCR, the TCRdb table keeps only in-frame clones and is missing some. Counted here are around 750,000 clones, approximately 79% occurring once; the ten biggest clones make up 1.5% to 2%. This record belongs to a study of shared clonotypes between healthy human individuals. About the study: Donors were a couple of women and a few men aged 18 to 49. Donors had three CD4 naive, three CD4 memory, two CD8 naive and one CD8 memory plate apiece.

This TCR came from a woman younger than 45 in good health. The chain combines TRBV9 with TRBJ2-7; 9 bases agree with TRBD1. Sequences were obtained from memory CD4+ T cells sorted from blood. Subset described: CD45RA-negative fraction. CDR3 sequence (DNA): TGTGCCAGCAGGGGCGGGACAGGGTTATCCTACGAGCAGTACTTC. It translates to CASRGGTGLSYEQYF.